This TCR beta chain was sequenced during a study of blood T cell repertoires in COVID-19. Clones were read by immunoSEQ multiplex PCR, and TCRdb kept only the in-frame ones, dropping some. The repertoire holds over 85,000 clones, with around 84% as singletons. The J segment lost 9 bases and the V segment lost 4 bases, leaving 7 bases of the junction unmatched. This CDR3 has 13 amino acids. CDR1 and CDR2 (germline): SQVTM, ANQGSEA. The chain couples TRBV29-1 to TRBJ2-4, with 9 bases fitting TRBD2. The TCR was taken from a man of 80 years or more with acute or convalescent COVID-19. The specimen was peripheral blood. The CDR3 reads CSVVAGGGTIQYF. The DNA for the CDR3 is TGCAGCGTTGTGGCGGGAGGGGGGACCATTCAGTACTTC.